The sequence of this TCR beta chain was determined in a study of T cells expressing NK-cell markers. Study-wide background: Sorted CD3+CD56-NKG2C+, CD3+CD56+NKG2C- and CD3+CD56+NKG2C+ T cells were the source of the TCR beta repertoires.

Germline V gene sequence: CDR1 DFQATT, CDR2 SNEGSKA (reference sequence). The CDR3 contains 15 residues. TCRdb re-called the 5' RACE reads; one entry per CDR3 protein, DNA not given. This specimen shows a few hundred thousand distinct CDR3 sequences; the ten leading clones hold over 1.1%. This sequence joins TRBV20-1 and TRBJ2-5; the TCRdb D gene call, TRBD2, has no DNA to confirm it. The receptor's source is a woman aged 45 to 65 in good health. The source material was blood T cells: a sorted CD56 or NKG2C T cell subset, CD4+ or CD8+ T cells, or bulk PBMC T cells (not recorded which). CDR3 sequence reads: CSARLTSGLKETQYF.